This T cell receptor (beta chain) was profiled in a study of CD8 T cells in Susac syndrome. Random-hexamer reverse transcription was applied to roughly 0.5 to 1 ug RNA. Across 54 Vbeta and 13 Jbeta, TCR beta CDR3 was amplified with immunoSEQ multiplex PCR. TCRdb recomputed calls from the immunoSEQ multiplex PCR reads with MiXCR, one row per CDR3 protein. The data show about 160,000 distinct CDR3 sequences, approximately 93% seen once. The sequenced target, TCR beta, came from blood CD8+ and CD4+ T cells. The multiple sclerosis controls comprised treatment-naive patients whose relapsing-remitting disease was stable or active. Negative isolation yielded CD4+ and CD8+ T cells, and FACS enriched TEMRA cells. V shed 4 bases, J shed 6 bases, and the junction held 5 bases outside the gene matches. The CDR3 has 14 residues. Germline CDR1 LNHDA, CDR2 SQIVND (reference sequence).

The sequence was obtained from a human donor with multiple sclerosis. Sequencing was performed on CD4+ T cells from PBMCs. The chain couples TRBV19 to TRBJ2-2, with TRBD2 matching 7 bases. The CDR3 loop reads CASSRAGASGELFF. The DNA for the CDR3 is TGTGCCAGTAGTAGGGCGGGAGCGTCCGGGGAGCTGTTTTTT.